This paragraph reports one T cell receptor (beta chain). These data come from a study of shared clonotypes between healthy human individuals. As for the study in general: A donor's plate count was three for CD4 naive and three for CD4 memory; CD8 naive had two and CD8 memory one.

CDR3 length equals 14 residues. Per germline, CDR1 SNHLY and CDR2 FYNNEI. Trimming took off 5 bases at V and 5 bases at J, with 15 bases between the two ends. Each replicate PCR on the sorted subsets used roughly 190 ng DNA (around 30,000 T cell genomes). Clones were sequenced by immunoSEQ multiplex PCR, and TCRdb holds only the in-frame ones, with some missing. The sample carries millions of clones, 85% to 95% recorded once. The chain has TRBV2 and TRBJ2-5; TRBD1 or TRBD2 may be the D gene (5 bases each). This clonotype was sampled from a man younger than 35 in good health. The source material was naive CD4+ T cells sorted from blood. Described subset: CD45RA+ positively selected. The CDR3 protein is CASSTLLGVETQYF. Written as DNA, the CDR3 is TGTGCCAGCAGTACCTTATTGGGGGTGGAGACCCAGTACTTC.